One sample yielded the 27 T cell receptor beta chains listed below, sequenced in a study of blood T cells in healthy people across ages (dated by TCRdb to about 2015). To prepare the library, 5' RACE was applied. TCRdb lists the instrument as Illumina HiSeq 2500. A second PCR of roughly 7 to 11 cycles was performed with a sample-barcoded 5' primer and a J-beta primer mix. TCRdb trimmed public reads at Q25 via fastp, called clones via MiXCR and kept in-frame beta chains. Rows matching on CDR3 protein sequence are summarized as one entry with the most common DNA and genes. The sample table lists hundreds of thousands of distinct CDR3 sequences, 55% to 75% of them with a count of one. The ten largest clones represent approximately 23% of the sample. The sequenced sample consisted of blood. These receptors all come from a young man in good health.

This chain links TRBV5-1 with TRBJ2-7; unclear D gene. Germline CDR1 SGHRS, CDR2 YFSETQ. The V and J ends lost 3 bases and 3 bases respectively, with 10 bases between them. The CDR3 has 13 amino acids. The CDR3 loop reads CASSSAGDYEQYF. The CDR3, as DNA: TGCGCCAGCAGCTCGGCTGGGGACTACGAGCAGTACTTC.

This clonotype was recorded a few times. This chain's CDR3 is CASSPSRGTLAIETQYF. The CDR3 DNA sequence: TGTGCCAGCAGCCCGAGCAGGGGGACACTAGCGATAGAGACCCAGTACTTC. This chain connects TRBV7-2 to TRBJ2-5; perhaps D is TRBD1 or TRBD2 (7 bases each). Germline values: CDR1 SGHTA, CDR2 FQGNSA. Deletions cut 5 bases from V and 4 bases from J, with 23 bases between. This CDR3 has 17 amino acids.

This chain links TRBV7-9 with TRBJ2-1; D might be TRBD2 (6 bases). Germline CDR1 and CDR2: SEHNR and FQNEAQ (reference sequence). The CDR3 sequence is 17 residues long. With 6 bases removed from V and 8 bases from J, the gap between germline ends came to 26 bases. The CDR3 reads CASSQHPRGIREHEQFF. In nucleotides, the CDR3 is TGTGCCAGCAGTCAACACCCACGGGGGATCCGAGAACATGAGCAGTTCTTC.

This clonotype came up many times. V usage is TRBV28 and J usage is TRBJ1-4; D is uncertain. Trimming removed 6 bases at V and 5 bases at J, with 13 bases between. The CDR3 length is 14 residues. CDR1 is MDHEN and CDR2 is SYDVKM in the germline V gene. The CDR3 reads CASRLQINNEKLFF. In DNA, the CDR3 is TGTGCCAGCAGGCTGCAGATTAACAATGAAAAACTGTTTTTT.

This clonotype appeared a few times. The J gene is TRBJ2-7, the V gene TRBV10-3; 10 bases agree with TRBD1. This CDR3 is built from 15 residues. Germline V lookup: CDR1 ENHRY, CDR2 SYGVKD. The junction had 6 bases not matched to a gene; V was cut back by 4 bases and J by 3 bases. This chain's CDR3 is CAISVLTGGHYEQYF. The DNA for the CDR3 is TGTGCCATCAGTGTATTGACAGGGGGCCACTACGAGCAGTACTTC.

The rearrangement uses TRBV6-5 and TRBJ2-3, with 9 positions matching TRBD1. This CDR3 has 15 amino acids. CDR1 and CDR2 from the germline V gene are MNHEY and SVGAGI. V was clipped by 5 bases and J by 5 bases; unmatched bases: 8. CDR3 nucleotide sequence: TGTGCCAGCAGTCCGGGACAGGGTATTTTAGATACGCAGTATTTT. Translating gives CASSPGQGILDTQYF.

This clonotype was observed a handful of times. The J gene is TRBJ2-3, the V gene TRBV29-1; no reliable D call. The CDR3 has 13 residues. CDR1 is SQVTM, CDR2 ANQGSEA, per germline. The CDR3 region has the DNA TGCGAGACTGAACCAAGAGTCACAGATACGCAGTATTTT. Amino acid sequence: CETEPRVTDTQYF.

This clonotype has a handful of counts. This chain connects TRBV27 to TRBJ2-5, with unresolved D. Germline CDR1 is MNHEY and CDR2 is SMNVEV (reference sequence). The V end was cut by 8 bases, the J end by 3 bases, with 10 bases between. This CDR3 spans 12 amino acids. CDR3 in amino acids: CASGSGKETQYF. CDR3 sequence (DNA): TGTGCCAGCGGCTCCGGCAAAGAGACCCAGTACTTC.

The rearrangement links TRBV20-1 to TRBJ2-7; D may correspond to TRBD1 or TRBD2 (5 bases each). This CDR3 is built from 13 residues. Germline CDR1 is DFQATT and CDR2 is SNEGSKA (reference sequence). Trimming took off 4 bases at V and 2 bases at J, with 12 bases between the two ends. CDR3 sequence (DNA): TGCAGTGCTACTGGGGACCAGACCTACGAGCAGTACTTC. As protein: CSATGDQTYEQYF.

The chain couples TRBV27 to TRBJ2-6; 11 positions agree with TRBD1. Germline values: CDR1 MNHEY, CDR2 SMNVEV (reference sequence). There are 18 residues in the CDR3. Trimming at V came to 5 bases and at J to 0 bases, leaving 6 bases not matched to a gene. The CDR3 loop is CASSVSGTGGSGANVLTF. In DNA form, the CDR3 reads TGTGCCAGCAGTGTCTCCGGGACAGGGGGCTCTGGGGCCAACGTCCTGACTTTC. The whole variable domain, filled in from reference TRBV27 and TRBJ2-6, reads EAQVTQNPRYLITVTGKKLTVTCSQNMNHEYMSWYRQDPGLGLRQIYYSMNVEVTDKGDVPEGYKVSRKEKRNFPLILESPSPNQTSLYFCASSVSGTGGSGANVLTFGAGSRLTVL.

This clonotype was seen more than once but under ten times. The CDR3 loop is CASSLGLDREYF. CDR3 nucleotide sequence: TGTGCCAGCAGCTTAGGCCTCGACAGGGAGTATTTT. V usage is TRBV7-2 and J usage is TRBJ2-3, with 7 bases matching TRBD1. The CDR3 contains 12 residues. In germline, CDR1 is SGHTA, CDR2 FQGNSA. Unmatched junction bases numbered 5, after V lost 1 base and J lost 13 bases.

This clonotype was seen a handful of times. The chain joins TRBV27 to TRBJ2-1; D is uncertain. The CDR3 totals 12 residues. The V end was cut by 3 bases, the J end by 6 bases, with 6 bases between. CDR1 and CDR2 (germline): MNHEY, SMNVEV (reference sequence). This chain's CDR3 is CASSFFGNEQFF. The DNA of the CDR3 is TGTGCCAGCAGTTTTTTCGGCAATGAGCAGTTCTTC.

This clonotype was seen only a few times. The chain employs TRBV29-1 and TRBJ2-1; possible D gene TRBD2, 6 bases. The V and J ends lost 6 bases and 1 base respectively, with 13 bases between them. The V gene's germline CDR1 is SQVTM and CDR2 ANQGSEA. CDR3 length equals 14 residues. The CDR3 loop is CSVGGRGSYNEQFF. CDR3 in DNA: TGCAGCGTGGGCGGACGGGGGTCCTACAATGAGCAGTTCTTC.

The chain has TRBV20-1 and TRBJ2-7; a weak D match, TRBD1 (6 bases). The V end lost 3 bases, the J end lost 1 base, and 13 bases lay between the germline ends. Per the germline V gene, CDR1 is DFQATT and CDR2 is SNEGSKA (reference sequence). This CDR3 comprises 14 residues. The CDR3 protein is CSASVGARSYEQYF. Here the CDR3 DNA reads TGCAGTGCTAGCGTGGGGGCACGATCCTACGAGCAGTACTTC.

The gene calls are TRBV5-1 and TRBJ2-2; D unresolved. CDR1 SGHRS and CDR2 YFSETQ come from the germline V gene. The CDR3 totals 13 residues. V dropped 3 bases and J dropped 6 bases, with 9 bases sitting between them. DNA of the CDR3: TGCGCCAGCAGCTCCGGGTATCCCGGGGAGCTGTTTTTT. It codes for CASSSGYPGELFF.

V is TRBV29-1 and J is TRBJ2-4, with D perhaps matching TRBD2 (5 bases). The ends were cut back, 5 bases at V and 0 bases at J, with 8 bases in the middle. Looked up from germline, CDR1 is SQVTM and CDR2 is ANQGSEA. The CDR3 totals 13 residues. The CDR3 spells CSVHGLAKNIQYF. The CDR3 DNA reads as TGCAGCGTTCATGGACTAGCCAAAAACATTCAGTACTTC.

The chain employs TRBV4-2 and TRBJ1-2; D is unclear. CDR3 size: 13 residues. Trimming cost V 4 bases and J 8 bases, with 14 bases left between them. Germline CDR1 LGHNA, CDR2 YNFKEQ. In nucleotides, the CDR3 is TGTGCCAGCAGCCCATACAGTGGGTACGGCTACACCTTC. This encodes CASSPYSGYGYTF.

The rearrangement uses TRBV20-1 and TRBJ2-1; tentatively, D is TRBD2 (5 bases). The V gene's germline CDR1 is DFQATT and CDR2 SNEGSKA (reference sequence). The CDR3 is 13 residues long. DNA for the CDR3: TGCACGACCTCGAAGCGGAACTACAATGAGCAGTTCTTC. The encoded protein is CTTSKRNYNEQFF.

The chain recombines TRBV28 with TRBJ2-7; TRBD1 or TRBD2 may be the D gene (5 bases each). Germline CDR1 is MDHEN and CDR2 is SYDVKM. Trimming cost V 6 bases and J 3 bases, with 9 bases left between them. The CDR3 sequence is 12 residues long. CDR3 amino acids: CASRVGVYEQYF. In DNA form, the CDR3 reads TGTGCCAGCAGAGTGGGGGTCTACGAGCAGTACTTC. The full variable domain, rest sourced from reference TRBV28 and TRBJ2-7, is DVKVTQSSRYLVKRTGEKVFLECVQDMDHENMFWYRQDPGLGLRLIYFSYDVKMKEKGDIPEGYSVSREKKERFSLILESASTNQTSMYLCASRVGVYEQYFGPGTRLTVT.

The CDR3 loop is CASSETGGRIYGYTF. CDR3 nucleotides: TGTGCCAGCAGCGAAACCGGGGGGCGCATCTATGGCTACACCTTC. The chain employs TRBV7-2 and TRBJ1-2, with D perhaps TRBD1 (6 bases). V was cut by 5 bases and J by 4 bases, with 17 bases left in between. Germline V lookup: CDR1 SGHTA, CDR2 FQGNSA. The CDR3 has 15 amino acids.

Comment on this clonotype: One end of the junction varies from germline; a read error may be responsible. The CDR3 DNA reads as TGTGCCAGCAGCTTAGGGGGGACCGATAATTCACCCCCCCACTTT. It translates to CASSLGGTDNSPPHF. This chain connects TRBV7-2 to TRBJ1-6; weak D call: TRBD1 (5 bases). Germline V gene data show CDR1 as SGHTA and CDR2 as FQGNSA. The CDR3 has 15 residues.

This clonotype was seen only once. This chain uses TRBV30 with TRBJ1-5, with D perhaps matching TRBD1 (6 bases). Germline loops: CDR1 GTSNPN, CDR2 SVGIG (reference sequence). The V and J ends lost 1 base and 0 bases respectively, with 13 bases between them. The CDR3 spans 16 residues. CDR3 in DNA: TGTGCCTGGAGTGCTCGGACAGTCTATAGCAATCAGCCCCAGCATTTT. Residues: CAWSARTVYSNQPQHF.

The V call is TRBV14, the J call TRBJ1-2, with D perhaps matching TRBD1 (6 bases). Deletions cut 1 base from V and 6 bases from J, with 9 bases between. Germline values: CDR1 SGHDN, CDR2 FVKESK. The CDR3 runs 13 residues. In nucleotides, the CDR3 is TGTGCCAGCAGCCAAGTTGCAGGGGATGGCTACACCTTC. Translation gives CASSQVAGDGYTF.

The rearrangement links TRBV11-3 to TRBJ2-1; D remains ambiguous. CDR3 length equals 13 residues. CDR1 is SGHNT, CDR2 YENEEA, per germline. Trimming removed 0 bases from V and 8 bases from J, with 8 bases in between. As DNA, the CDR3 is TGTGCCAGCAGCTTAGATCCGCGTGATGAGCAGTTCTTC. Amino acids: CASSLDPRDEQFF.

This chain links TRBV4-1 with TRBJ1-5, with 8 bases fitting TRBD1. Per germline, CDR1 MGHRA and CDR2 YSYEKL. Losses at the gene ends were 4 bases for V and 3 bases for J; bases not matched to a gene: 2. The CDR3 runs to 14 residues. CDR3 sequence reads: CASSPTGVNQPQHF. The CDR3 region has the DNA TGCGCCAGCAGCCCGACAGGGGTCAATCAGCCCCAGCATTTT.

Concerning this clonotype: The junction departs from germline at one end; a sequencing error may be responsible. The gene calls are TRBV28 and TRBJ1-5; TRBD1 might be the D (6 bases). Germline loops: CDR1 MDHEN, CDR2 SYDVKM. This CDR3 is 14 amino acids long. The CDR3 DNA is TGTGCCAGCAGTTTATCACAGGGCTATCAGCCCCGGCATTTT. This codes for CASSLSQGYQPRHF.

This clonotype was detected many times. The chain combines TRBV9 with TRBJ2-2; the D gene is possibly TRBD2 (6 bases). Trimming took off 2 bases at V and 7 bases at J, with 15 bases between the two ends. CDR3 size: 15 residues. Germline assignment: CDR1 SGDLS and CDR2 YYNGEE. Here the CDR3 reads CASSVSGGYGGELFF. The CDR3 nucleotides are TGTGCCAGCAGCGTCTCCGGGGGATATGGCGGGGAGCTGTTTTTT.